Listed here are 20 T cell receptor beta chains from one sample, sequenced in a study of CD4 T cells in relation to SARS-CoV-2 and coronaviruses (dated by TCRdb to the early 2020s). CD4+ T cells from unexposed donors were collected before the COVID-19 pandemic (2011-2018). The method was the immunoSEQ multiplex PCR assay. TCRdb's version of the immuneACCESS table is confined to in-frame rearrangements and falls short of the full clone set. An unresolved V gene accounts for under half of the shortfall where checked; the remainder is of unknown origin. This sample has some 65,000 clones in its table, and around 87% of those were observed once. About 1.6% of the sample is in the top ten clones. The sample comprised memory CD4+ T cells from PBMCs. In the paper's terms, the cell subset or site label means: memory (non-naive) CD4+ T cells. The receptors here all came from a human donor in good health.

V gene TRBV6-5 combines with J gene TRBJ2-6; no reliable D call. CDR1 MNHEY and CDR2 SVGAGI come from the germline V gene. The V end lost 0 bases, the J end lost 2 bases, and 2 bases lay between the germline ends. The CDR3 totals 14 residues. The CDR3 region is CASSYSTGANVLTF. The CDR3 nucleotides are TGTGCCAGCAGTTACTCGACTGGGGCCAACGTCCTGACTTTC.

This chain connects TRBV24-1 to TRBJ1-2, with TRBD1 as a possible D gene (6 bases). Trimming removed 6 bases at V and 2 bases at J, with 9 bases between. The CDR3 is made up of 13 amino acids. CDR1 KGHDR and CDR2 SFDVKD come from the germline V gene. The CDR3 protein is CATSRTENYGYTF. CDR3 DNA: TGTGCCACCAGTCGGACAGAGAACTATGGCTACACCTTC.

Points on this clone: Relative to the germline gene, one junction end is altered; a read error may explain this. The rearrangement uses TRBV30 and TRBJ2-3, with D unclear. The CDR3 extends over 14 amino acids. From germline, CDR1 is GTSNPN and CDR2 SVGIG (reference sequence). The CDR3 coding sequence is TGCTCCAGGTCCGGACCCGCTAGCACAGATACGCAGTATTTT. Translation gives CSRSGPASTDTQYF.

V and J are TRBV27 and TRBJ2-7, with 8 positions matching TRBD2. Germline loops: CDR1 MNHEY, CDR2 SMNVEV (reference sequence). Unmatched junction bases numbered 15, after V lost 5 bases and J lost 6 bases. The length of the CDR3 is 16 residues. In DNA, the CDR3 is TGTGCCAGCAGTCCTCGCGGGGGGAATTCCGGCCGCGAGCAGTACTTC. It is translated as CASSPRGGNSGREQYF.

This sequence joins TRBV3-1 (or the pseudogene TRBV3-2) and TRBJ2-1, with 8 bases fitting TRBD2. The CDR3 totals 15 residues. The junction had 4 bases not matched to a gene; V was cut back by 4 bases and J by 2 bases. Germline CDR1 LGHDT, CDR2 YNNKEL (reference sequence). Written as DNA, the CDR3 is TGTGCCAGCAGCCCGAGCGGGGGCGCCTACAATGAGCAGTTCTTC. Protein product: CASSPSGGAYNEQFF.

This rearrangement joins TRBV28 to TRBJ1-6; TRBD1 agrees at 7 bases. The CDR3 has 17 amino acids. Germline CDR1 MDHEN, CDR2 SYDVKM. V was clipped by 4 bases and J by 7 bases; unmatched bases: 13. The CDR3 region has the DNA TGTGCCAGCAGTTCCACACAGGGGCTGCGGGAAAATTCACCCCTCCACTTT. Protein sequence: CASSSTQGLRENSPLHF. The full variable domain, its missing parts supplied by reference TRBV28 and TRBJ1-6, is DVKVTQSSRYLVKRTGEKVFLECVQDMDHENMFWYRQDPGLGLRLIYFSYDVKMKEKGDIPEGYSVSREKKERFSLILESASTNQTSMYLCASSSTQGLRENSPLHFGNGTRLTVT.

The V gene is TRBV5-8, the J gene TRBJ1-3; D not certain. V was pared by 3 bases and J by 2 bases, with 3 bases between. This CDR3 has 12 amino acids. Germline V gene sequence: CDR1 SGHTS, CDR2 YDEGEE. CDR3 in DNA: TGTGCCAGCAGCTCACCTGGAAACACCATATATTTT. It translates to CASSSPGNTIYF.

The V gene is TRBV7-7, the J gene TRBJ2-7; the D gene could be TRBD1 or TRBD2 (5 bases each). The germline CDR1 and CDR2 sequences are SSHAT and FNYEAQ (reference sequence). This CDR3 has 14 amino acids. V was clipped by 1 base and J by 7 bases, with 14 bases between them. As DNA, the CDR3 is TGTGCCAGCAGCTTAGAGGGACGGACTGGAGAGCAGTACTTC. Its protein product is CASSLEGRTGEQYF.

For the CDR3, the DNA is TGTGCCAGCACCGGGAGGGTTGCGGCGGAGACCCAGTACTTC. Translation gives CASTGRVAAETQYF. This chain uses TRBV7-2 with TRBJ2-5; 8 bases agree with TRBD2. The junction had 9 bases not matched to a gene; V was cut back by 7 bases and J by 5 bases. CDR3 length: 14 residues. Germline CDR1 is SGHTA and CDR2 is FQGNSA. Together with reference TRBV7-2 and TRBJ2-5, the CDR3 gives the full variable domain: GAGVSQSPSNKVTEKGKDVELRCDPISGHTALYWYRQSLGQGLEFLIYFQGNSAPDKSGLPSDRFSAERTGGSVSTLTIQRTQQEDSAVYLCASTGRVAAETQYFGPGTRLLVL.

V gene TRBV18 combines with J gene TRBJ1-3; unclear D gene. V was pared by 1 base and J by 4 bases, with 2 bases between. This CDR3 is built from 12 residues. The germline V gene encodes CDR1 KGHSH and CDR2 LQKENI. The CDR3 DNA follows: TGTGCCAGCTCACCACTGGGAAACACCATATATTTT. Its protein product is CASSPLGNTIYF.

J is TRBJ2-7 and V is TRBV9; 8 bases agree with TRBD2. CDR3 size: 15 residues. Trimming took 4 bases from V and 0 from J; bases not matched to a gene: 6. Germline-derived CDR1 and CDR2 are SGDLS and YYNGEE. The chain's CDR3 is CASSPLAGSSYEQYF. CDR3 in DNA: TGTGCCAGCAGCCCTCTAGCGGGCTCCTCCTACGAGCAGTACTTC.

This rearrangement joins TRBV7-2 to TRBJ1-6, with 9 bases aligning to TRBD1. The CDR3 covers 14 residues. Germline V lookup: CDR1 SGHTA, CDR2 FQGNSA. The junction had 3 bases not matched to a gene; V was cut back by 1 base and J by 11 bases. This chain's CDR3 is CASSLGGQGPPLHF. The DNA of the CDR3 is TGTGCCAGCAGCTTAGGGGGACAGGGACCACCCCTCCACTTT.

The V gene is TRBV7-6, the J gene TRBJ1-1; D may be TRBD1 (5 bases). Trimming took off 5 bases at V and 4 bases at J, with 8 bases between the two ends. Germline CDR1 SGHVS, CDR2 FNYEAQ. This CDR3 has 12 residues. The DNA of the CDR3 is TGTGCCAGCAGCGCGGGGGTCACTGAAGCTTTCTTT. This encodes CASSAGVTEAFF.

V usage is TRBV7-9 and J usage is TRBJ1-1, with D hard to call. CDR1 and CDR2 from the germline V gene are SEHNR and FQNEAQ (reference sequence). This CDR3 region has 13 residues. The V end lost 2 bases, the J end lost 3 bases, and 7 bases lay between the germline ends. The CDR3 loop reads CASSLLQDTEAFF. The CDR3, as DNA: TGTGCCAGCAGCTTACTACAAGACACTGAAGCTTTCTTT.

The rearrangement links TRBV7-2 to TRBJ2-7; no clear D. Trimming shortened V by 5 bases and J by 2 bases, and 10 bases separated the two germline ends. The CDR3 is 13 residues long. Germline values: CDR1 SGHTA, CDR2 FQGNSA. The CDR3 DNA reads TGTGCCAGCAGCGCCCCTTCGACCTACGAGCAGTACTTC. This sequence encodes CASSAPSTYEQYF.

The chain recombines TRBV5-4 with TRBJ2-6; no firm D call. Germline assignment: CDR1 SGHNT and CDR2 YYREEE (reference sequence). V was clipped by 7 bases and J by 0 bases, with 8 bases between them. CDR3 size: 14 residues. The CDR3 DNA reads TGTGCCAGCGGTCCTGCCTCTGGGGCCAACGTCCTGACTTTC. Its translation is CASGPASGANVLTF.

The chain recombines TRBV15 with TRBJ1-5; a weak D match, TRBD1 (5 bases). Germline V gene sequence: CDR1 LNHNV, CDR2 YYDKDF (reference sequence). Trimming removed 0 bases from V and 6 bases from J, with 9 bases in between. This CDR3 is built from 14 residues. For the CDR3, the DNA is TGTGCCACCAGCAGAGATGGGGGGTTTCAGCCCCAGCATTTT. Protein product: CATSRDGGFQPQHF.

The gene calls are TRBV7-8 and TRBJ2-1; D ambiguous. Germline V gene sequence: CDR1 SGHVS, CDR2 FQNEAQ. This CDR3 is built from 12 residues. V was clipped by 5 bases and J by 10 bases, with 12 bases between them. The CDR3 reads CASSRSRLEQFF. In DNA form, the CDR3 reads TGTGCCAGCAGCCGTAGTCGGCTAGAGCAGTTCTTC.

The chain uses TRBV30 and TRBJ1-6; D may be TRBD1 (6 bases). Germline CDR1 is GTSNPN and CDR2 is SVGIG (reference sequence). V gave up 1 base and J gave up 9 bases, with 22 bases separating them. This CDR3 comprises 17 residues. The CDR3 loop is CAWSARLGQPGGSPLHF. CDR3 DNA sequence: TGTGCCTGGAGTGCCAGACTTGGACAGCCCGGGGGTTCACCCCTCCACTTT.

CDR3 coding DNA: TGTGCCAGCAGCCAAGAGGGTGGGGAGACCCAGTACTTC. Protein sequence: CASSQEGGETQYF. This rearrangement joins TRBV3-1 (or the pseudogene TRBV3-2) to TRBJ2-5; unclear D gene. V was pared by 0 bases and J by 5 bases, with 7 bases between. CDR1 is LGHDT, CDR2 YNNKEL, per germline (reference sequence). The CDR3 has 13 residues.